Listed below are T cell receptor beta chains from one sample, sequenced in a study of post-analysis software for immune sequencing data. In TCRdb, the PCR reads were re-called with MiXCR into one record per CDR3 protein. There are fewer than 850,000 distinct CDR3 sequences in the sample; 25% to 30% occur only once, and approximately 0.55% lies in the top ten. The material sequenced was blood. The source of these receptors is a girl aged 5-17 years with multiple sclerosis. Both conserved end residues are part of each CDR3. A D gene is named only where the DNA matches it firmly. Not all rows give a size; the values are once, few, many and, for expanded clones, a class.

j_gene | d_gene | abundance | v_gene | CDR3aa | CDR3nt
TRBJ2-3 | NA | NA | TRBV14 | CASSQLLRDTQYF | TGTGCCAGCAGCCAGCTCCTCCGGGATACGCAGTATTTT
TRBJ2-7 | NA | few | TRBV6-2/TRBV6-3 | CASSLTVGPSYEQYF | TGTGCCAGCAGCCTTACTGTCGGCCCCTCCTACGAGCAGTACTTC
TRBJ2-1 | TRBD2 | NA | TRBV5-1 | CASSLAGGADEHFF | TGCGCCAGCAGCTTGGCCGGGGGGGCCGATGAGCACTTCTTC
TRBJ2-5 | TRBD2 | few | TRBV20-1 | CSGREGSWTQYF | TGCAGTGGGCGGGAGGGCTCATGGACCCAGTACTTC
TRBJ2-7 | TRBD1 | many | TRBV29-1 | CSVRTGTHEQYF | TGCAGCGTCAGGACAGGGACCCACGAGCAGTACTTC
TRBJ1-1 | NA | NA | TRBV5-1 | CASSPGPPRGEAFF | TGCGCCAGCAGCCCAGGACCGCCTCGGGGGGAAGCTTTCTTT
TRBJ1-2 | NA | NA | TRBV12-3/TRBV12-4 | CASSIIPSDLGYTF | TGTGCCAGCAGTATTATCCCTTCGGATTTAGGCTACACCTTC
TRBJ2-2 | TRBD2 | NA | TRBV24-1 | CATSDPAGDIRELFF | TGTGCCACCAGTGATCCAGCGGGAGATATCCGGGAGCTGTTTTTT
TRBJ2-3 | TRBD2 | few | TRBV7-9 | CASSLDPGLAYTDTQYF | TGTGCCAGCAGCTTGGACCCGGGACTAGCGTACACAGATACGCAGTATTTT
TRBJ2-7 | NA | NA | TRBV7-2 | CASSFGFQGDEQYF | TGTGCCAGCAGCTTCGGTTTCCAGGGCGACGAGCAGTACTTC
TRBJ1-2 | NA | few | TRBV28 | CASSGNRANGYTF | TGTGCCAGCAGTGGCAACAGGGCGAATGGCTACACCTTC
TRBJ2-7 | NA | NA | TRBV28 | CASRARGGSQAYEQYF | TGTGCCAGCCGCGCACGTGGGGGGTCCCAAGCCTACGAGCAGTACTTC
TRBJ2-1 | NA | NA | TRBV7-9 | CASSLPSEQFF | TGTGCCAGCAGCTTACCTAGTGAGCAGTTCTTC
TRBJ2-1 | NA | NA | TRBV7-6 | CASSFRAFATRGSYNEQFF | TGTGCCAGCAGCTTCCGTGCCTTTGCTACCAGGGGCTCCTACAATGAGCAGTTCTTC
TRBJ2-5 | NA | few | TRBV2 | CATQNAGVDEQYF | TGTGCCACCCAAAATGCTGGGGTCGATGAGCAGTACTTC
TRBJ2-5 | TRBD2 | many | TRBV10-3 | CASRGGQETQYF | TGTGCCAGCCGGGGGGGCCAAGAGACCCAGTACTTC
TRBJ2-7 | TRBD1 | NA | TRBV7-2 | CASSQGQAPSYEQYF | TGTGCCAGCAGCCAAGGACAGGCTCCCTCCTACGAGCAGTACTTC
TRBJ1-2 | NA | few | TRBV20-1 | CSARDIVTVYGTANYGYTF | TGCAGTGCTAGAGATATAGTAACTGTATACGGGACGGCTAACTATGGCTACACCTTC
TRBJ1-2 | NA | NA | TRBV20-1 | CSASLGAGSDYGYTF | TGCAGTGCTAGCCTCGGGGCAGGTTCGGACTATGGCTACACCTTC
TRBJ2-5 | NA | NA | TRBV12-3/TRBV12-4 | CASSPALTETQYF | TGTGCCAGCAGTCCGGCCCTGACAGAGACCCAGTACTTC
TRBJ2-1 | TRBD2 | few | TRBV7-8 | CASGLGTSGSEQFF | TGTGCCAGCGGCCTGGGGACTAGCGGGAGCGAGCAGTTCTTC
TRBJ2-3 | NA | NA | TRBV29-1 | CSVEDLGGRTDTQYF | TGCAGCGTTGAAGATCTAGGGGGTAGGACAGATACGCAGTATTTT
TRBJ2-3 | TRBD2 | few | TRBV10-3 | CAISESTLSGETGTQYF | TGTGCCATCAGTGAGTCGACCCTTAGCGGGGAAACCGGTACGCAGTATTTT
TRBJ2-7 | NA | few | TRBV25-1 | CASRDTGPNPYEQYF | TGTGCCAGCAGGGACACAGGGCCAAATCCCTACGAGCAGTACTTC
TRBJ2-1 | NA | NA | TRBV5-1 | CASRLDIGTYNEQFF | TGCGCCAGCAGGCTGGACATCGGGACCTACAATGAGCAGTTCTTC
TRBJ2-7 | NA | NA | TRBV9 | CASSAGNGTYEQYF | TGTGCCAGCAGCGCGGGTAACGGGACCTACGAGCAGTACTTC
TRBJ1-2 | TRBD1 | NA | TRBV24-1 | CATSDATGVNYGYTF | TGTGCCACCAGTGATGCTACAGGGGTTAACTATGGCTACACCTTC
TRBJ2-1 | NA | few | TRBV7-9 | CASTSSPIGDEQFF | TGTGCCAGCACCTCGTCGCCCATCGGGGATGAGCAGTTCTTC